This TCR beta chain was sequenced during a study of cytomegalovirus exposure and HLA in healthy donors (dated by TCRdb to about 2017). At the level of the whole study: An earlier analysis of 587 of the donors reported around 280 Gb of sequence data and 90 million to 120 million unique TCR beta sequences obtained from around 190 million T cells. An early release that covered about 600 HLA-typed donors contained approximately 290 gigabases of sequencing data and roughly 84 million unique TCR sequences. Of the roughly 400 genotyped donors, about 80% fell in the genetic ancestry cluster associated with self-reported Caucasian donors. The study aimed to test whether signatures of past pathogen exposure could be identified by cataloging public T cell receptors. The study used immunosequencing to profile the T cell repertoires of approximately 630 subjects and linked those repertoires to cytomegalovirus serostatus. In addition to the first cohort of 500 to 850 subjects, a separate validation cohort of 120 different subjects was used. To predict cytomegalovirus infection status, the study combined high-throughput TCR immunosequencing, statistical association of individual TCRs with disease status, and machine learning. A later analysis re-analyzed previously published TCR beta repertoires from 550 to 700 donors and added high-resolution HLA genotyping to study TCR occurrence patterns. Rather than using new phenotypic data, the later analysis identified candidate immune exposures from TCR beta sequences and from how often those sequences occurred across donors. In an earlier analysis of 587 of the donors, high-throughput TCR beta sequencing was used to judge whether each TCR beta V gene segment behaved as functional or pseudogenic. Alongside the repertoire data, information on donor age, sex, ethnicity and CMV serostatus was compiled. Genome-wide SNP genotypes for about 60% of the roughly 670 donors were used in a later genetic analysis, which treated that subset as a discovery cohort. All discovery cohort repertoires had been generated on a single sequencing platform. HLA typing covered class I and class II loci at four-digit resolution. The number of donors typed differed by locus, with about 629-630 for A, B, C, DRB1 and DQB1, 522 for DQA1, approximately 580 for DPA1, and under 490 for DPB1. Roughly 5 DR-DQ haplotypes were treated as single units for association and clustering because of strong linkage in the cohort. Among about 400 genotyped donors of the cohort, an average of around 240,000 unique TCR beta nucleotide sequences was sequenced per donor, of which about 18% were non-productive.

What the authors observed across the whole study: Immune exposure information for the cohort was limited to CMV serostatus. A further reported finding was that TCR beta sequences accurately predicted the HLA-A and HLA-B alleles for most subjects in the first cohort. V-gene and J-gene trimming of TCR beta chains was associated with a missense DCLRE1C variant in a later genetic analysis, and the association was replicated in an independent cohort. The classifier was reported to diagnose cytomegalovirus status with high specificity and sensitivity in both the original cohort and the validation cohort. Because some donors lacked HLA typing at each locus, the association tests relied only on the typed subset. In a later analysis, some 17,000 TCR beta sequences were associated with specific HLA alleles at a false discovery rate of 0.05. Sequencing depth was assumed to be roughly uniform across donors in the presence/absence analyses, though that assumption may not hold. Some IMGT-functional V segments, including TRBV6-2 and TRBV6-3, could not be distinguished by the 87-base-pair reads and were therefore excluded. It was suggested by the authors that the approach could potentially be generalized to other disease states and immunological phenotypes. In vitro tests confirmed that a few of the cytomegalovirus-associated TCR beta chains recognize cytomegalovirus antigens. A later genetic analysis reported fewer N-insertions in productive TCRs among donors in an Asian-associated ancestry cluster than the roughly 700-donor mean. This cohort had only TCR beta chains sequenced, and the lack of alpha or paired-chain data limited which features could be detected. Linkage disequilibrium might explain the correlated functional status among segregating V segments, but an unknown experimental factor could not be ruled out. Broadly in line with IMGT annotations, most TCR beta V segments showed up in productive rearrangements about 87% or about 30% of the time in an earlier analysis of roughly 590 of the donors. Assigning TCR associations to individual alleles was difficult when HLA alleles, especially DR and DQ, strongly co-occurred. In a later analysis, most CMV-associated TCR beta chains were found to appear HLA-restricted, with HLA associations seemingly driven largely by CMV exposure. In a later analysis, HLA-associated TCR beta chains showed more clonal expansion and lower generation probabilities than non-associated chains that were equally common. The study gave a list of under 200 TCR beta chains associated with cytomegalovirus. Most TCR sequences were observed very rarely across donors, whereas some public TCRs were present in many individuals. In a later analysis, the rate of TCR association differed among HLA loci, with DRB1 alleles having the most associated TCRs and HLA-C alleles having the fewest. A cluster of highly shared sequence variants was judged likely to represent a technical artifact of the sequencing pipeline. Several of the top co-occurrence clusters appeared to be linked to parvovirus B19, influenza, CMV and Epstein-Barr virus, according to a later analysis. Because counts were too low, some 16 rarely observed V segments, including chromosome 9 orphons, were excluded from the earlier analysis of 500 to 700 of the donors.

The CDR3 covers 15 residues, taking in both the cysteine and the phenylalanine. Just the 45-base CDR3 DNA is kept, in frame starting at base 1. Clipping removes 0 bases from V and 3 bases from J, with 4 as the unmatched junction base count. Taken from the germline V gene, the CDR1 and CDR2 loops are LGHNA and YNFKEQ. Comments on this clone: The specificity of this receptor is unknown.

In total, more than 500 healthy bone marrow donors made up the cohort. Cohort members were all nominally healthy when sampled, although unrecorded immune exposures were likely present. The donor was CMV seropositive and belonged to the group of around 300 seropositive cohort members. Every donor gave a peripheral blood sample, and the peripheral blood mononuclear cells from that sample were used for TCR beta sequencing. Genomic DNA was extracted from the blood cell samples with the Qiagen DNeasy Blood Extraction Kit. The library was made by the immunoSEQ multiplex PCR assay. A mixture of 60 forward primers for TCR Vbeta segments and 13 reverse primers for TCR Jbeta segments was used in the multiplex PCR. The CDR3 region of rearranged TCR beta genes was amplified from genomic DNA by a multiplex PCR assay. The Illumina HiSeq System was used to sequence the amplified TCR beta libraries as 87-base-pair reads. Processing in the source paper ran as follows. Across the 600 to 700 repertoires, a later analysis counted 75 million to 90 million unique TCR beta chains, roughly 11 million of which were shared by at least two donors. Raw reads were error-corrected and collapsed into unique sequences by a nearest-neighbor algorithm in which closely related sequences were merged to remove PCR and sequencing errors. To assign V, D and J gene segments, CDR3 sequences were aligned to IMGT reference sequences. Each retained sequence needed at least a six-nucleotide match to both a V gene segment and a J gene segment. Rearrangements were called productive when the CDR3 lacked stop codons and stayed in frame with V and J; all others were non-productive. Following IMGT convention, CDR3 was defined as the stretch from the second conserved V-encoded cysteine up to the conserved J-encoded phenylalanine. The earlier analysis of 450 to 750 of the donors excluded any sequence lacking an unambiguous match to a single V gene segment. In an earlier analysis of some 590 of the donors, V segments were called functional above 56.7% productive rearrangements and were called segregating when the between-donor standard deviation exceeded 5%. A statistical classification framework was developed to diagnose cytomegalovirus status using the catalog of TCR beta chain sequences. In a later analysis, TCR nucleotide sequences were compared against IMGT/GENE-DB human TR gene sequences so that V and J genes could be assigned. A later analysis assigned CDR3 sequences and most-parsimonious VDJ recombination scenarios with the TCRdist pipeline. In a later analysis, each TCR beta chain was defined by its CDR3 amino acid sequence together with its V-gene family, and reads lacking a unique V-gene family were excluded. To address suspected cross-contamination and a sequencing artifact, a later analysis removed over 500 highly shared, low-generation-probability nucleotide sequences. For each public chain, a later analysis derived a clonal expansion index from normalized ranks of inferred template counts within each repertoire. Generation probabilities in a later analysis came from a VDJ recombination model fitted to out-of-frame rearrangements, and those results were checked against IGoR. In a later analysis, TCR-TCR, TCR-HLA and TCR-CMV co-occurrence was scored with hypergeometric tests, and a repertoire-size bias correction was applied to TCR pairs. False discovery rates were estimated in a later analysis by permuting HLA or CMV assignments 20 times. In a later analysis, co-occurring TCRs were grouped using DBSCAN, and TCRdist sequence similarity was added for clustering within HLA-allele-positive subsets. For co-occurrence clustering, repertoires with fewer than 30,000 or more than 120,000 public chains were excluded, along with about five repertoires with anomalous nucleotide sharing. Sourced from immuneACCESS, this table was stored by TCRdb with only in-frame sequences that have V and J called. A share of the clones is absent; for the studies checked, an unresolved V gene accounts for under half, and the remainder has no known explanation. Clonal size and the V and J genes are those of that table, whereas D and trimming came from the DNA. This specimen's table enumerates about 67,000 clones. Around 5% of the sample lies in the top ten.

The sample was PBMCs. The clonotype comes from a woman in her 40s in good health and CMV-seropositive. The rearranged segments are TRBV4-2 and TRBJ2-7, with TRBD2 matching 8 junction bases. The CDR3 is CASSQDSGVSYEQYF. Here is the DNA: TGTGCCAGCAGCCAAGATAGCGGGGTAAGCTACGAGCAGTACTTC.